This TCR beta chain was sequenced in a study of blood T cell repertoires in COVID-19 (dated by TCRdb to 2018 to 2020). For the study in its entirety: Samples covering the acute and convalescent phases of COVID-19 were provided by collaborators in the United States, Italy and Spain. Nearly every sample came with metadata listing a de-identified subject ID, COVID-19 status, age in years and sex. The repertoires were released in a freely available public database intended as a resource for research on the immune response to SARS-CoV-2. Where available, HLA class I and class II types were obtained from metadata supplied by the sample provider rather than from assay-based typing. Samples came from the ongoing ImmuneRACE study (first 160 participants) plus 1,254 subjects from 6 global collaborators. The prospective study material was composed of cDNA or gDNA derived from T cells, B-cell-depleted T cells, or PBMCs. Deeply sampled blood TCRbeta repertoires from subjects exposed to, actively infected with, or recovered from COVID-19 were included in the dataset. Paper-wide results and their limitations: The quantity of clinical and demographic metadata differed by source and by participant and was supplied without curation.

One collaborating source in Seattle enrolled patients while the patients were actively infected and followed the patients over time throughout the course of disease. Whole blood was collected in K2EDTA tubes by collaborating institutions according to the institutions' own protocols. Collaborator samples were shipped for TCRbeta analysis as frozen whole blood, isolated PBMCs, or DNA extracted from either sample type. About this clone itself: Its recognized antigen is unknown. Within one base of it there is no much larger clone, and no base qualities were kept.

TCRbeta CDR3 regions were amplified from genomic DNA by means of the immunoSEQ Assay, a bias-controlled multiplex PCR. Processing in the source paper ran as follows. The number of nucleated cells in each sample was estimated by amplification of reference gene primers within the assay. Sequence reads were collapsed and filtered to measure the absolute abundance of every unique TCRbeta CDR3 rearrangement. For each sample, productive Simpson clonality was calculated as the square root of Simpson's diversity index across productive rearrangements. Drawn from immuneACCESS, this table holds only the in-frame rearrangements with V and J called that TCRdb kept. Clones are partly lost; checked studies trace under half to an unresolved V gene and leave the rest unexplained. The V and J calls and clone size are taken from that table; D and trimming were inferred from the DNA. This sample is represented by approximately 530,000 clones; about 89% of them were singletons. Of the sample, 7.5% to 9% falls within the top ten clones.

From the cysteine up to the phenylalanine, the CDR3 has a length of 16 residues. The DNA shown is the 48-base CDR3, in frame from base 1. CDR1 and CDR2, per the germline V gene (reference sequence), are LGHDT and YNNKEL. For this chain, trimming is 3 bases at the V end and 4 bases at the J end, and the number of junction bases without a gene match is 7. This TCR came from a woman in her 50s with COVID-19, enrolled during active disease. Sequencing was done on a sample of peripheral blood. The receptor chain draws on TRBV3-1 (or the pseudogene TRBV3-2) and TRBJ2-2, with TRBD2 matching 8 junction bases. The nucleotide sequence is TGTGCCAGCAGCCATGGAGCGGGGGCAGGCACCGGGGAGCTGTTTTTT. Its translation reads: CASSHGAGAGTGELFF.